Listed here are 26 T cell receptor beta chains from one sample, sequenced in a study of T cell repertoires in cytomegalovirus infection. One entry per CDR3 protein results from TCRdb running MiXCR on the reads. This sample has 570,000 or so distinct CDR3 sequences, with just under 40% found just once. No cognate antigen is known for these TCRs. Here the sequenced sample was cultured PBMCs, taken from culture after CMV antigen stimulation. The source of these receptors is a human donor in good health (CMV status not recorded). Some clones in this sample may be carry-over from other donors' samples.

This clonotype came up a few times. This chain uses TRBV4-2 with TRBJ2-5; tentative D call: TRBD1 (5 bases). V was pared by 1 base and J by 5 bases, with 11 bases between. This CDR3 spans 14 amino acids. The germline CDR1 and CDR2 sequences are LGHNA and YNFKEQ. CDR3 nucleotides: TGTGCCAGCAGCCAAGGGGCAGGGCAGGAGACCCAGTACTTC. Encoded protein: CASSQGAGQETQYF.

This clonotype is a singleton in its sample. The genes are TRBV7-9 and TRBJ2-1, with D unresolved. The germline V gene has CDR1 SEHNR and CDR2 FQNEAQ (reference sequence). The CDR3 length is 13 residues. V lost 5 bases to trimming and J lost 7 bases, with 12 bases between them. CDR3 loop: CASSTALQNEQFF. CDR3 bases: TGTGCCAGCAGCACCGCACTCCAAAATGAGCAGTTCTTC.

CDR3 sequence (DNA): TGTGCCGGCGGCACCGGGGAGCTGTTTTTT. It is translated as CAGGTGELFF. This chain connects TRBV7-2 to TRBJ2-2; no clear D gene. This CDR3 has 10 residues. From germline, CDR1 is SGHTA and CDR2 FQGNSA. V lost 11 bases and J 4 bases, leaving 5 bases between the germline ends.

The rearrangement uses TRBV19 and TRBJ2-2; D may be TRBD1 or TRBD2 (5 bases each). The CDR3 contains 15 residues. The germline V gene has CDR1 LNHDA and CDR2 SQIVND (reference sequence). Trimming took off 5 bases at V and 0 bases at J, with 10 bases between the two ends. CDR3 nucleotide sequence: TGTGCCAGTAGTTTGGGGGTTACGAACACCGGGGAGCTGTTTTTT. Translated: CASSLGVTNTGELFF.

This clonotype was seen ten or more times. Here the CDR3 reads CASSPVWRGYEQYF. The CDR3 bases are TGTGCCAGCAGCCCCGTCTGGCGGGGCTACGAGCAGTACTTC. The chain is built from TRBV7-2 and TRBJ2-7; D is possibly TRBD2 (6 bases). Trimming left V 5 bases short and J 3 bases short, with 14 bases between. In germline, CDR1 is SGHTA, CDR2 FQGNSA. The CDR3 runs 14 residues.

J is TRBJ2-6 and V is TRBV2; 10 bases are a match to TRBD1. With V trimmed by 4 bases and J by 0 bases, 6 bases remained unmatched. Germline CDR1 SNHLY, CDR2 FYNNEI. The CDR3 sequence is 18 residues long. The CDR3 bases are TGTGCCAGCAGTGGCCGGACAGGGGGTTTCTCTGGGGCCAACGTCCTGACTTTC. Amino acid sequence: CASSGRTGGFSGANVLTF.

This clonotype has at least ten counts. V gene TRBV7-2 combines with J gene TRBJ1-2; perhaps TRBD1 as D (5 bases). V was cut by 3 bases and J by 4 bases, with 15 bases left in between. CDR3 length: 15 amino acids. CDR1 and CDR2 (germline): SGHTA, FQGNSA. For the CDR3, the DNA is TGTGCCAGCAGCTTTTACAGGCATGGAATCTATGGCTACACCTTC. Its translation: CASSFYRHGIYGYTF.

The chain combines TRBV7-2 with TRBJ2-7; no firm D call. The CDR3 is 13 residues long. The V and J ends lost 4 bases and 3 bases respectively, with 10 bases between them. Germline V gene data show CDR1 as SGHTA and CDR2 as FQGNSA. The CDR3 sequence: CASSSSPVYEQYF. The DNA of the CDR3 is TGTGCCAGCAGCTCCAGTCCCGTCTACGAGCAGTACTTC.

This clonotype was seen just once. J is TRBJ2-2 and V is TRBV6-6, with D uncertain. V gave up 0 bases and J gave up 8 bases, with 10 bases separating them. Germline assignment: CDR1 MNHNY and CDR2 SVGAGI (reference sequence). CDR3 length equals 14 residues. The DNA for the CDR3 is TGTGCCAGCAGTTACTCGAGAGACTCGGGGGAGCTGTTTTTT. As protein: CASSYSRDSGELFF.

The V gene is TRBV6-1, the J gene TRBJ1-2; 8 positions match TRBD1. After removal of 2 bases from V and 4 bases from J, the junction contained 15 bases not matched to a gene. The CDR3 extends over 18 amino acids. CDR1 is MNHNS, CDR2 SASEGT, per germline. CDR3 sequence: CASSESLNAGGVRYGYTF. The CDR3 bases are TGTGCCAGCAGTGAAAGTCTGAATGCAGGGGGCGTACGCTATGGCTACACCTTC.

This sequence joins TRBV7-2 and TRBJ2-5; 7 bases fit TRBD1. CDR1 is SGHTA and CDR2 is FQGNSA in the germline V gene. V lost 4 bases, J lost 9 bases, and 14 bases stayed unmatched. The CDR3 loop spans 15 amino acids. The CDR3 loop reads CASSSPLALQGAQYF. The CDR3 bases are TGTGCCAGCAGCTCCCCCCTGGCGCTCCAGGGGGCCCAGTACTTC.

This chain uses TRBV29-1 with TRBJ1-2; 10 positions match TRBD1. The V gene's germline CDR1 is SQVTM and CDR2 ANQGSEA. The CDR3 sequence is 14 residues long. The J segment lost 6 bases and the V segment lost 7 bases, leaving 11 bases of the junction unmatched. CDR3 nucleotide sequence: TGCAGCGGGGACAGGGGATCTTATAAGAATGGCTACACCTTC. Translation: CSGDRGSYKNGYTF. The full variable domain, its missing parts supplied by reference TRBV29-1 and TRBJ1-2, is SAVISQKPSRDICQRGTSLTIQCQVDSQVTMMFWYRQQPGQSLTLIATANQGSEATYESGFVIDKFPISRPNLTFSTLTVSNMSPEDSSIYLCSGDRGSYKNGYTFGSGTRLTVV.

The chain is built from TRBV19 and TRBJ1-1; D is unclear. The CDR3 loop spans 14 amino acids. V lost 1 base to trimming and J lost 1 base, with 7 bases between them. CDR1 and CDR2 (germline): LNHDA, SQIVND (reference sequence). Here the CDR3 reads CASSIGVANTEAFF. CDR3 nucleotides: TGTGCCAGTAGTATAGGGGTCGCGAACACTGAAGCTTTCTTT.

This chain uses TRBV20-1 with TRBJ2-1, with TRBD2 matching over 7 bases. The V gene end was trimmed by 3 bases and the J gene end by 0 bases; junction bases not matched to a gene: 11. CDR1 DFQATT and CDR2 SNEGSKA come from the germline V gene (reference sequence). CDR3 length: 17 amino acids. The CDR3 is CSASEIPGGSSYNEQFF. CDR3 DNA sequence: TGCAGTGCTAGCGAGATCCCGGGCGGGAGCTCCTACAATGAGCAGTTCTTC.

The genes are TRBV19 and TRBJ1-5; 8 bases map to TRBD1. The CDR3 extends over 13 amino acids. Germline values: CDR1 LNHDA, CDR2 SQIVND (reference sequence). The trim removed 9 bases at V and 5 bases at J, leaving 6 bases unmatched. CDR3 region: CASTDRADQPQHF. DNA for the CDR3: TGTGCCAGCACGGACAGGGCCGATCAGCCCCAGCATTTT.

DNA of the CDR3: TGTGCTAGTGGTTCGTCCGGGACAGGGGATACCTACAATGAGCAGTTCTTC. Encoded protein: CASGSSGTGDTYNEQFF. The chain combines TRBV12-5 with TRBJ2-1, with 10 positions matching TRBD1. Germline V CDR1 and CDR2: LGHNT, FRNRAP. The CDR3 sequence is 17 residues long. The trim removed 4 bases at V and 2 bases at J, leaving 8 bases unmatched.

This clonotype was seen only a few times. This sequence joins TRBV13 and TRBJ1-6; D ambiguous. The CDR3 is made up of 15 amino acids. V was trimmed by 4 bases and J by 5 bases, leaving 12 bases between them. The germline CDR1 and CDR2 sequences are PRHDT and FYEKMQ (reference sequence). This CDR3 is CASSSRGENNSPLHF. CDR3 nucleotides: TGTGCCAGCAGCTCCCGAGGCGAGAATAATTCACCCCTCCACTTT.

This clonotype has a handful of counts. The genes are TRBV7-2 and TRBJ2-2; 8 bases line up with TRBD1. The trim removed 5 bases at V and 4 bases at J, leaving 3 bases unmatched. The CDR3 is 14 amino acids. Germline V gene data show CDR1 as SGHTA and CDR2 as FQGNSA. CDR3 in DNA: TGTGCCAGCAGCACGACAGGGGTCACCGGGGAGCTGTTTTTT. The encoded protein is CASSTTGVTGELFF.

This clonotype was counted between two and nine times. The genes are TRBV2 and TRBJ1-5; D is undetermined. Germline CDR1 and CDR2: SNHLY and FYNNEI. CDR3 length equals 14 residues. Trimming stripped 2 bases from V and 7 bases from J, with 12 bases between. The CDR3 nucleotides are TGTGCCAGCAGTGAACGGACGCTAGGGCAGCCCCAGCATTTT. This translates into CASSERTLGQPQHF.

This chain links TRBV7-9 with TRBJ1-4, with D unclear. V lost 2 bases, J lost 8 bases, and 18 bases lay in between. The CDR3 is 16 residues long. Germline V CDR1 and CDR2: SEHNR, FQNEAQ (reference sequence). The CDR3 here is CASSLPRKGRNEKLFF. The CDR3 DNA reads TGTGCCAGCAGCTTACCCCGTAAAGGGCGTAACGAAAAACTGTTTTTT.

The chain joins TRBV10-3 to TRBJ1-2, with D unresolved. The CDR3 has 15 amino acids. Trimming removed 6 bases from V and 3 bases from J, with 17 bases in between. The germline CDR1 and CDR2 sequences are ENHRY and SYGVKD. CDR3 DNA sequence: TGTGCCATCAGGTTAGGACCCGGGAATGACTATGGCTACACCTTC. Translated, it gives CAIRLGPGNDYGYTF.

This clonotype was counted between two and nine times. The CDR3 DNA follows: TGTGCCAGCAGCCACCCGGGACGCGGAACGTATGAGCAGTTCTTC. Translating it yields CASSHPGRGTYEQFF. This chain joins TRBV6-2 or TRBV6-3 and TRBJ2-1; either TRBD1 or TRBD2 may fit D (5 bases each). The V and J ends lost 6 bases and 8 bases respectively, with 20 bases between them. This CDR3 has 15 amino acids. CDR1 and CDR2 (germline): MNHEY, SVGEGT.

The chain carries TRBV7-2 and TRBJ2-7; possibly TRBD2 for D (6 bases). CDR3 size: 13 residues. Germline values: CDR1 SGHTA, CDR2 FQGNSA. V was pared by 0 bases and J by 7 bases, with 10 bases between. The CDR3 DNA sequence: TGTGCCAGCAGCTTAGCGCGGGAACGTGAGCAGTACTTC. Its protein product is CASSLAREREQYF. Full variable domain (rest looked up from reference TRBV7-2 and TRBJ2-7): GAGVSQSPSNKVTEKGKDVELRCDPISGHTALYWYRQSLGQGLEFLIYFQGNSAPDKSGLPSDRFSAERTGGSVSTLTIQRTQQEDSAVYLCASSLAREREQYFGPGTRLTVT.

This clonotype was recorded many times. The rearrangement links TRBV7-2 to TRBJ2-1, with unresolved D. The CDR3 is 17 amino acids. Germline CDR1 and CDR2: SGHTA and FQGNSA. V shed 1 base and J shed 2 bases, with 15 bases lying between them. The CDR3, as DNA: TGTGCCAGCAGCTTAGTCTCCCCCGGAACGACCTACAATGAGCAGTTCTTC. Protein: CASSLVSPGTTYNEQFF.

V gene TRBV18 combines with J gene TRBJ2-1; TRBD2 matches at 8 bases. The length of the CDR3 is 16 residues. Germline-derived CDR1 and CDR2 are KGHSH and LQKENI. Unmatched junction bases numbered 12, after V lost 3 bases and J lost 8 bases. CDR3 protein: CASSPLGRAGVDEQFF. In DNA, the CDR3 is TGTGCCAGCTCACCGCTGGGGAGAGCGGGGGTGGATGAGCAGTTCTTC.

This clonotype was observed many times. The J gene is TRBJ2-7, the V gene TRBV6-1; D not resolved. Trimming removed 1 base from V and 2 bases from J, with 12 bases in between. CDR1 MNHNS and CDR2 SASEGT come from the germline V gene. The CDR3 covers 15 residues. The CDR3 DNA reads TGTGCCAGCAGTGAAGAACGCAGGCAACCCTACGAGCAGTACTTC. Translated, it gives CASSEERRQPYEQYF.